The rows below give T cell receptor beta chains drawn from one sample of a study of blood T cell repertoires in COVID-19. Assay: immunoSEQ multiplex PCR; the TCRdb copy retains only in-frame clones and omits some. Of 25,000 to 35,000 clones listed, about 91% are singletons. The sample was peripheral blood. The origin of the receptors is a human donor with active COVID-19. The donor label of this sample is uncertain. Both conserved end residues are part of each CDR3. Fields, in order: D gene, J gene, V gene, clone size, CDR3 protein, CDR3 DNA. A D gene is named only where the DNA matches it firmly. Size is stated for part of the rows, as once, few or many counts, or as a class when the clone is expanded.

D: NA
J: TRBJ2-1
V: TRBV4-3
size: NA
CDR3: CASSQVISGISGSYNEQFF
DNA: TGCGCCAGCAGCCAAGTGATCTCGGGAATCAGCGGATCCTACAATGAGCAGTTCTTC

D: TRBD1
J: TRBJ2-7
V: TRBV14
size: once
CDR3: CASSPETGYLYEQYF
DNA: TGTGCCAGCAGCCCGGAGACAGGGTATCTCTACGAGCAGTACTTC

D: TRBD1
J: TRBJ1-2
V: TRBV7-2
size: NA
CDR3: CASSDRQGRIGYTF
DNA: TGTGCCAGCAGCGATCGACAGGGGCGGATTGGCTACACCTTC

D: TRBD2
J: TRBJ2-2
V: TRBV10-1
size: NA
CDR3: CASIKHPVGLAGGLDTGELFF
DNA: TGCGCCAGCATCAAACACCCAGTGGGACTAGCGGGAGGGTTGGACACCGGGGAGCTGTTTTTT

D: NA
J: TRBJ2-3
V: TRBV9
size: NA
CDR3: CASSERTVQNTDTQYF
DNA: TGTGCCAGCAGCGAGAGGACAGTACAGAACACAGATACGCAGTATTTT

D: TRBD1
J: TRBJ2-3
V: TRBV19
size: NA
CDR3: CASSPGQVRTDTQYF
DNA: TGTGCCAGTAGTCCGGGACAGGTACGCACAGATACGCAGTATTTT

D: TRBD1
J: TRBJ2-2
V: TRBV7-8
size: NA
CDR3: CASSLGQGWKLVTGELFF
DNA: TGTGCCAGCAGCTTAGGACAGGGGTGGAAGTTGGTCACCGGGGAGCTGTTTTTT

D: NA
J: TRBJ2-3
V: TRBV5-1
size: NA
CDR3: CASSLLLAEHTDTQYF
DNA: TGCGCCAGCAGCTTACTACTAGCCGAACACACAGATACGCAGTATTTT

D: TRBD2
J: TRBJ2-7
V: TRBV18
size: NA
CDR3: CASSPLGSGGPVRSQNEQYF
DNA: TGTGCCAGCTCACCACTCGGCTCGGGAGGGCCAGTGAGGAGCCAAAACGAGCAGTACTTC

D: TRBD2
J: TRBJ2-5
V: TRBV18
size: NA
CDR3: CASSPSSGGARGETQYF
DNA: TGTGCCAGCTCACCAAGCAGCGGGGGGGCTCGAGGAGAGACCCAGTACTTC

D: TRBD2
J: TRBJ2-1
V: TRBV6-2/TRBV6-3
size: NA
CDR3: CASTPSLAGGRNEQFF
DNA: TGTGCCAGCACCCCATCCCTAGCGGGGGGGAGGAATGAGCAGTTCTTC

D: NA
J: TRBJ2-1
V: TRBV5-1
size: once
CDR3: CASSPPRNNEQFF
DNA: TGCGCCAGCAGTCCTCCCAGAAACAATGAGCAGTTCTTC

D: TRBD2
J: TRBJ2-3
V: TRBV11-2
size: NA
CDR3: CASRGGSAQYF
DNA: TGTGCCAGCAGGGGGGGGTCGGCGCAGTATTTT

D: NA
J: TRBJ1-2
V: TRBV4-3
size: NA
CDR3: CASSQEGRLRDGYTF
DNA: TGCGCCAGCAGCCAAGAAGGCAGGCTTCGCGATGGCTACACCTTC

D: NA
J: TRBJ1-1
V: TRBV7-2
size: NA
CDR3: CASSSTGWANTEAFF
DNA: TGTGCCAGCAGCTCGACCGGTTGGGCGAACACTGAAGCTTTCTTT

D: NA
J: TRBJ1-3
V: TRBV30
size: NA
CDR3: CAWSLALTHGNTIYF
DNA: TGTGCCTGGAGCCTAGCCCTGACTCATGGAAACACCATATATTTT

D: TRBD2
J: TRBJ2-3
V: TRBV19
size: NA
CDR3: CASSIASGSTDTQYF
DNA: TGTGCCAGTAGTATAGCTAGCGGGAGCACAGATACGCAGTATTTT

D: NA
J: TRBJ1-2
V: TRBV4-2
size: NA
CDR3: CASSQGPGLLDGYTF
DNA: TGTGCCAGCAGCCAAGGGCCAGGGTTATTGGATGGCTACACCTTC

D: NA
J: TRBJ2-6
V: TRBV5-6
size: NA
CDR3: CATSSQKSPSGANVLTF
DNA: TGTGCCACCTCTAGCCAAAAGAGCCCCTCTGGGGCCAACGTCCTGACTTTC

D: TRBD2
J: TRBJ2-3
V: TRBV7-3
size: NA
CDR3: CASSLISGGGTDTQYF
DNA: TGTGCCAGCAGCTTAATTAGCGGGGGGGGCACAGATACGCAGTATTTT

D: TRBD2
J: TRBJ2-2
V: TRBV10-3
size: NA
CDR3: CAISESTRGVGTGELFF
DNA: TGTGCCATCAGTGAGTCGACTCGGGGGGTCGGGACCGGGGAGCTGTTTTTT

D: NA
J: TRBJ2-5
V: TRBV5-5
size: NA
CDR3: CASSLSDWYQETQYF
DNA: TGTGCCAGCAGCTTATCAGATTGGTACCAAGAGACCCAGTACTTC

D: TRBD1
J: TRBJ2-7
V: TRBV9
size: once
CDR3: CASSQTGSPSYEQYF
DNA: TGTGCCAGCAGTCAGACAGGGTCCCCCTCCTACGAGCAGTACTTC

D: NA
J: TRBJ2-1
V: TRBV5-4
size: NA
CDR3: CASSLNGGNEQFF
DNA: TGTGCCAGCAGCCTTAATGGGGGGAATGAGCAGTTCTTC

D: TRBD2
J: TRBJ2-7
V: TRBV6-2/TRBV6-3
size: NA
CDR3: CASSGRLAVSYEQYF
DNA: TGTGCCAGCAGTGGAAGACTAGCGGTCTCCTACGAGCAGTACTTC

D: TRBD1
J: TRBJ2-4
V: TRBV18
size: NA
CDR3: CASSPGQGKNIQYF
DNA: TGTGCCAGCTCACCTGGACAGGGGAAAAACATTCAGTACTTC

D: TRBD2
J: TRBJ2-7
V: TRBV5-4
size: once
CDR3: CASSLTSGSPEVVF
DNA: TGTGCCAGCAGCTTGACTAGCGGTTCCCCCGAGGTGGTGTTC

D: NA
J: TRBJ2-7
V: TRBV3-1/TRBV3-2
size: NA
CDR3: CASSQTGNYEQYF
DNA: TGTGCCAGCAGCCAAACAGGAAACTACGAGCAGTACTTC

D: TRBD1
J: TRBJ2-7
V: TRBV24-1
size: NA
CDR3: CATSGAGTGDHEQYF
DNA: TGTGCCACCAGTGGGGCCGGGACAGGGGACCACGAGCAGTACTTC

D: NA
J: TRBJ2-1
V: TRBV27
size: NA
CDR3: CASSLLGAIEQFF
DNA: TGTGCCAGCAGTTTATTAGGGGCTATTGAGCAGTTCTTC

D: TRBD2
J: TRBJ2-2
V: TRBV30
size: NA
CDR3: CAWRGPREGGELFF
DNA: TGTGCCTGGAGAGGGCCCCGGGAGGGCGGGGAGCTGTTTTTT

D: TRBD1
J: TRBJ2-7
V: TRBV11-2
size: NA
CDR3: CASSLSGTGVFYEQYF
DNA: TGTGCCAGCAGCCTCTCCGGGACAGGGGTTTTCTACGAGCAGTACTTC

D: TRBD2
J: TRBJ2-2
V: TRBV6-2/TRBV6-3
size: NA
CDR3: CASSTRGDTGELFF
DNA: TGTGCCAGCAGTACCCGGGGGGACACCGGGGAGCTGTTTTTT

D: TRBD2
J: TRBJ2-2
V: TRBV13
size: NA
CDR3: CASSSRVLAGINTGELFF
DNA: TGTGCCAGCAGCTCCCGGGTACTAGCGGGGATCAACACCGGGGAGCTGTTTTTT

D: NA
J: TRBJ1-6
V: TRBV10-2
size: NA
CDR3: CASSESAGTGSSYNSPLHF
DNA: TGCGCCAGCAGTGAGTCCGCGGGTACGGGGAGCTCCTATAATTCACCCCTCCACTTT

D: TRBD2
J: TRBJ2-2
V: TRBV9
size: NA
CDR3: CASSVGGGAAGELFF
DNA: TGTGCCAGCAGCGTAGGCGGGGGGGCCGCCGGGGAGCTGTTTTTT

D: TRBD1
J: TRBJ1-3
V: TRBV6-8
size: NA
CDR3: CASSRTGNSGNTIYF
DNA: TGTGCCAGCAGTCGGACAGGAAACTCTGGAAACACCATATATTTT

D: NA
J: TRBJ2-1
V: TRBV5-4
size: NA
CDR3: CASSLQDNEQFF
DNA: TGTGCCAGCAGCTTGCAGGACAATGAGCAGTTCTTC

D: TRBD1
J: TRBJ2-7
V: TRBV5-1
size: NA
CDR3: CASSITGTGGYEQYF
DNA: TGCGCCAGCAGCATAACCGGGACAGGGGGTTACGAGCAGTACTTC

D: NA
J: TRBJ1-1
V: TRBV27
size: NA
CDR3: CASSLGGNTEAFF
DNA: TGTGCCAGCAGTTTAGGAGGTAACACTGAAGCTTTCTTT

D: TRBD1
J: TRBJ2-3
V: TRBV5-6
size: NA
CDR3: CASSLLQGARSVATDTQYF
DNA: TGTGCCAGCAGCCTACTTCAGGGGGCCCGAAGCGTTGCCACAGATACGCAGTATTTT

D: NA
J: TRBJ1-3
V: TRBV15
size: NA
CDR3: CATSRGAGSGGNTIYF
DNA: TGTGCCACCAGCAGAGGGGCGGGATCGGGTGGAAACACCATATATTTT